This T cell receptor beta chain emerged from a study of beta chain features in type 1 diabetes. The authors sorted CD4+ naive, central memory, regulatory and stem cell-like memory cells via CD45RO/CCR7/CD25/CD127/CD95/CD27. The CDR3 is 15 amino acids. The V gene end was trimmed by 7 bases and the J gene end by 5 bases; junction bases not matched to a gene: 11. CDR1 SEHNR and CDR2 FQNEAQ come from the germline V gene (reference sequence). Study-level points and caveats: Moderate yet significant TCRB CDR3 shortening was seen in Type 1 diabetes patients in all four CD4+ subsets. The study found fewer insertions and more deletions at VDJ junctions in type 1 diabetes patients. An over-representation of cells with high TCR expression could result from cDNA sequencing.

Regarding this clone: What it recognizes is unknown.

The authors reverse transcribed all of the isolated RNA, so sequencing captured expressed TCRB transcripts. Libraries were prepared by immunoSEQ multiplex PCR; TCRdb keeps only in-frame clonotypes and omits some of them. The sample lists around 350,000 clones, roughly 12% occurring once. The specimen sequenced was naive CD4+ T cells from blood. V usage is TRBV7-9 and J usage is TRBJ2-1; 7 bases are a match to TRBD2. This TCR was sampled from a man aged 18 to 35 in good health. CDR3: CASIRNRLADNEQFF. The DNA for the CDR3 is TGTGCCAGCATCCGGAATAGGCTAGCGGACAATGAGCAGTTCTTC. Full variable domain (rest looked up from reference TRBV7-9 and TRBJ2-1): DTGVSQNPRHKITKRGQNVTFRCDPISEHNRLYWYRQTLGQGPEFLTYFQNEAQLEKSRLLSDRFSAERPKGSFSTLEIQRTEQGDSAMYLCASIRNRLADNEQFFGPGTRLTVL.